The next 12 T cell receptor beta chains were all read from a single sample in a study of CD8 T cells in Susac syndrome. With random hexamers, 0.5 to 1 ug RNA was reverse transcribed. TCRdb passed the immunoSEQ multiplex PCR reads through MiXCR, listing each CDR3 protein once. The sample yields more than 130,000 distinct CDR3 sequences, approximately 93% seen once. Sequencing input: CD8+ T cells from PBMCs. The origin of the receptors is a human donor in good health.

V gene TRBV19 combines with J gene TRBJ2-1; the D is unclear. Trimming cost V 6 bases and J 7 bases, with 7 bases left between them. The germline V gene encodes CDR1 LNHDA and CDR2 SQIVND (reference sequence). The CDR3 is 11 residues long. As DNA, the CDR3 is TGTGCCAGTAGCAACGGGAATGAGCAGTTCTTC. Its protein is CASSNGNEQFF.

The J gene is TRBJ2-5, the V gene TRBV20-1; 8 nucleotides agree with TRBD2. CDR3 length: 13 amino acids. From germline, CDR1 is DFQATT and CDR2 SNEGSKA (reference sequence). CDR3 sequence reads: CSGNGAGGETQYF. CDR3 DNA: TGCAGCGGAAATGGGGCGGGAGGAGAGACCCAGTACTTC.

The CDR3: CSVEGTETQYF. The CDR3 nucleotides read TGCAGCGTTGAAGGGACCGAGACCCAGTACTTC. The V and J genes are TRBV29-1 and TRBJ2-5; D not certain. This CDR3 spans 11 amino acids. Germline V gene data show CDR1 as SQVTM and CDR2 as ANQGSEA. Between the trimmed V and J ends, which lost 1 base and 5 bases, there was a span of 5 bases.

CDR3 protein: CASSPWGSYEQYF. As DNA, the CDR3 is TGTGCCAGCAGCCCGTGGGGCTCCTACGAGCAGTACTTC. The chain is built from TRBV27 and TRBJ2-7; D is ambiguous. The length of the CDR3 is 13 residues. The V and J ends lost 6 bases and 0 bases respectively, with 9 bases between them. The germline CDR1 and CDR2 sequences are MNHEY and SMNVEV (reference sequence).

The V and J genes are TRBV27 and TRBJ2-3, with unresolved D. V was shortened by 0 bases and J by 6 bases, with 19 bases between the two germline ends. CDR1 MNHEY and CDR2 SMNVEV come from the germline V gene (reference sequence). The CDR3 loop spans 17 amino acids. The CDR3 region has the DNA TGTGCCAGCAGTTTATCCGTGTTGGCGTTGACCCCCGATACGCAGTATTTT. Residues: CASSLSVLALTPDTQYF.

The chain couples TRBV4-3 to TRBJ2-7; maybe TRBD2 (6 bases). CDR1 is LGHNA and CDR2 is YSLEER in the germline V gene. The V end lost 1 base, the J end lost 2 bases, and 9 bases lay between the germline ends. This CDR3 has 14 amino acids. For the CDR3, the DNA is TGCGCCAGCAGCCAAGGTAGCGGAACCTACGAGCAGTACTTC. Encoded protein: CASSQGSGTYEQYF.

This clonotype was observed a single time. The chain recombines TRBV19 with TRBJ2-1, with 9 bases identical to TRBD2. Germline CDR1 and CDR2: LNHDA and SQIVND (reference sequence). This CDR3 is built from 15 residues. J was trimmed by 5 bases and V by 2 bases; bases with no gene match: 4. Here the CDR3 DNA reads TGTGCCAGTAGTATATTAGCGGGAGCAGACAATGAGCAGTTCTTC. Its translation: CASSILAGADNEQFF.

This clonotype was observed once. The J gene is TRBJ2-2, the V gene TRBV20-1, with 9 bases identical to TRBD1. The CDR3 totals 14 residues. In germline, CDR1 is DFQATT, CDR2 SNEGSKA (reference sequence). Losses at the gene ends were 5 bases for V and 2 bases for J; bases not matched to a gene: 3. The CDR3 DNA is TGCAGTGCTTGGGACAGGGCAAACACCGGGGAGCTGTTTTTT. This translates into CSAWDRANTGELFF.

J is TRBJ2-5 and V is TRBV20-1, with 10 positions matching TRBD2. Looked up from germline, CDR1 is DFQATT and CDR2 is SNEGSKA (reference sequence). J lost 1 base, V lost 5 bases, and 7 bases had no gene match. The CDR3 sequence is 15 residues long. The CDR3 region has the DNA TGCAGTGCTGTGGGGGGACTAGCGCTCCAAGAGACCCAGTACTTC. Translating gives CSAVGGLALQETQYF.

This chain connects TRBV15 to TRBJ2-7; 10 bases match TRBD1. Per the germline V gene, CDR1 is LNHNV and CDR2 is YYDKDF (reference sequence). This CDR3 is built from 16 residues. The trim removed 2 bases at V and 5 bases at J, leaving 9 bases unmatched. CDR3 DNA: TGTGCCACCAGCAGAACCTATCGGGACAGGGGCCACGAGCAGTACTTC. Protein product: CATSRTYRDRGHEQYF.

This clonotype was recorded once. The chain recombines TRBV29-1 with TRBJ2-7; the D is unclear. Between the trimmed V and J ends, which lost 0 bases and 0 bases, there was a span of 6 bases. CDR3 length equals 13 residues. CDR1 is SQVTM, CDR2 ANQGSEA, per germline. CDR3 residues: CSVEDRFSYEQYF. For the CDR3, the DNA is TGCAGCGTTGAAGACAGGTTCTCCTACGAGCAGTACTTC.

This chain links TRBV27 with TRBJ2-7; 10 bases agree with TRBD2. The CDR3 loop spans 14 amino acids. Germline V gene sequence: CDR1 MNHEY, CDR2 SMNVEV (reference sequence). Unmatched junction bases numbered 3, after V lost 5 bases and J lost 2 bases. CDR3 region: CASSVTSGPYEQYF. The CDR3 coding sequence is TGTGCCAGCAGTGTGACTAGCGGGCCCTACGAGCAGTACTTC.